The 8 T cell receptor beta chains reported below all come from one sample, sequenced in a study of T cells in Graves' hyperthyroidism and ophthalmopathy. The CDR3 regions of TCR beta were amplified from RNA transcripts. When the TCR CDR3 underwent first-round RT-PCR, the HTBI primer set was used. Via MiXCR, TCRdb re-called the multiplex PCR reads, giving one row per CDR3 protein. The table includes 340,000 or so distinct CDR3 sequences, roughly 15% detected once. The specimen sequenced was blood. All receptors come from a man aged 25-45 years with Graves' hyperthyroidism.

This clonotype was detected many times. The V gene is TRBV9, the J gene TRBJ2-1; D is uncertain. Trimming removed 0 bases at V and 9 bases at J, with 13 bases between. Germline assignment: CDR1 SGDLS and CDR2 YYNGEE. CDR3 length: 14 residues. The CDR3 bases are TGTGCCAGCAGCGTAGAACCTAGTTCTGGTGAGCAGTTCTTC. Translation: CASSVEPSSGEQFF.

This clonotype occurred a few times. This chain connects TRBV5-4 to TRBJ2-1, with 8 bases that match TRBD2. Germline trimming cut 3 bases from V and 6 bases from J; bases unmatched to any gene: 8. Germline V gene lookup returns CDR1 SGHNT and CDR2 YYREEE (reference sequence). The CDR3 runs to 15 residues. The CDR3 loop is CASSSGTSSGNEQFF. CDR3 DNA sequence: TGTGCCAGCAGCTCCGGGACTAGTTCTGGCAATGAGCAGTTCTTC.

This clonotype was observed at least ten times. The J gene is TRBJ1-4, the V gene TRBV11-2, with a weak D call TRBD1 (5 bases). V was trimmed by 3 bases and J by 8 bases, leaving 16 bases between them. Germline V gene lookup returns CDR1 SGHAT and CDR2 FQNNGV. The CDR3 spans 15 residues. The CDR3 loop is CASSFTTQGGEKLFF. The CDR3 DNA is TGTGCCAGCAGCTTCACCACTCAGGGCGGCGAAAAACTGTTTTTT.

The chain is built from TRBV3-1 and TRBJ2-7; no reliable D call. Germline CDR1 reads LGHDT; CDR2 reads YNNKEL (reference sequence). Trimming cost V 1 base and J 3 bases, with 10 bases left between them. There are 14 residues in the CDR3. This CDR3 is CASSQGIVIYEQYF. CDR3 in DNA: TGTGCCAGCAGCCAAGGTATAGTAATCTACGAGCAGTACTTC.

This clonotype was found many times. V gene TRBV18 combines with J gene TRBJ2-5, with D hard to call. The germline CDR1 and CDR2 sequences are KGHSH and LQKENI. This CDR3 spans 15 amino acids. The germline V and J ends were trimmed by 2 bases and 5 bases, with 15 bases remaining between them. Written as DNA, the CDR3 is TGTGCCAGCTCACCATCTAAGGATTTCGGGGAGACCCAGTACTTC. Translation gives CASSPSKDFGETQYF.

About this clonotype: A much larger clone lies one base from this, so it may be a read error. The gene calls are TRBV3-1 and TRBJ1-1, with D tentatively TRBD1 (5 bases). V lost 4 bases and J 11 bases, leaving 17 bases between the germline ends. The germline V gene encodes CDR1 LGHDT and CDR2 YNNKEL (reference sequence). This CDR3 region has 13 residues. CDR3 region: CASSRSEGPAAFF. As DNA, the CDR3 is TGTGCCAGCAGCCGCTCCGAGGGGCCTGCTGCTTTCTTT.

This clonotype has ten or more counts. The rearrangement uses TRBV19 and TRBJ1-1; D is uncertain. This CDR3 spans 14 amino acids. Germline CDR1 reads LNHDA; CDR2 reads SQIVND (reference sequence). V lost 10 bases and J lost 1, with 16 bases in between. CDR3 sequence reads: CATSRSSTNTEAFF. CDR3 sequence (DNA): TGTGCCACCTCACGAAGTAGTACGAACACTGAAGCTTTCTTT.

The chain joins TRBV7-9 to TRBJ2-1; no clear D. Trimming removed 2 bases at V and 3 bases at J, with 11 bases between. CDR3 length: 15 residues. CDR1 SEHNR and CDR2 FQNEAQ come from the germline V gene (reference sequence). The CDR3 loop is CASSLRAWVYNEQFF. In DNA form, the CDR3 reads TGTGCCAGCAGCTTAAGGGCGTGGGTCTACAATGAGCAGTTCTTC. The variable domain in full, completed from reference TRBV7-9 and TRBJ2-1, reads DTGVSQNPRHKITKRGQNVTFRCDPISEHNRLYWYRQTLGQGPEFLTYFQNEAQLEKSRLLSDRFSAERPKGSFSTLEIQRTEQGDSAMYLCASSLRAWVYNEQFFGPGTRLTVL.